The 24 T cell receptor beta chains reported below all come from one sample, sequenced in a study of blood T cell repertoires in COVID-19. The repertoire was sequenced with immunoSEQ multiplex PCR; TCRdb's copy has only in-frame clones and lacks some. The sample lists approximately 150,000 clones, 80% to 90% occurring once. Sequenced: peripheral blood. The receptors originated from a woman between 45 and 60 years old with acute or convalescent COVID-19.

The chain is built from TRBV29-1 and TRBJ1-2; D may be TRBD1 (6 bases). The germline V and J ends were trimmed by 4 bases and 6 bases, with 18 bases remaining between them. The CDR3 runs to 14 residues. Germline lookup yields CDR1 SQVTM and CDR2 ANQGSEA. Here the CDR3 reads CSVGRLQGKNGYTF. CDR3 nucleotide sequence: TGCAGCGTTGGCAGGTTGCAGGGGAAGAATGGCTACACCTTC.

The chain recombines TRBV5-5 with TRBJ2-1, with a weak D call TRBD1 (6 bases). Trimming took 0 bases from V and 5 from J, leaving 18 bases between them. The CDR3 has 17 residues. Germline CDR1 is SGHKS and CDR2 is YYEKEE (reference sequence). The CDR3 DNA follows: TGTGCCAGCAGCTTGGATTGGACAGCCGACCCAGACAATGAGCAGTTCTTC. Its translation is CASSLDWTADPDNEQFF.

The chain uses TRBV6-5 and TRBJ1-4; tentative D call: TRBD1 (5 bases). Germline values: CDR1 MNHEY, CDR2 SVGAGI. The CDR3 contains 14 residues. Trimming shortened V by 5 bases and J by 4 bases, and 11 bases separated the two germline ends. CDR3 sequence: CASSTGRLNEKLFF. The CDR3 region has the DNA TGTGCCAGCAGTACAGGACGGCTTAATGAAAAACTGTTTTTT.

This clone showed up just once. This specimen includes other DNA sequences encoding the same CDR3. The V and J genes are TRBV30 and TRBJ1-2; D perhaps matches TRBD1 (6 bases). The germline V gene has CDR1 GTSNPN and CDR2 SVGIG (reference sequence). V was clipped by 2 bases and J by 3 bases, with 10 bases between them. The CDR3 covers 13 residues. Written as DNA, the CDR3 is TGTGCCTGGAGTCCACAGGGCTACTATGGCTACACCTTC. Residues: CAWSPQGYYGYTF.

This clone appeared many times. The chain employs TRBV19 and TRBJ2-2, with 10 bases fitting TRBD2. Looked up from germline, CDR1 is LNHDA and CDR2 is SQIVND (reference sequence). J gave up 6 bases and V 7 bases, and 8 bases lay outside the gene matches. This CDR3 has 15 residues. The CDR3 DNA is TGTGCCAGTACCCCCGCTAGCGGGAGTGCCGGGGAGCTGTTTTTT. Encoded protein: CASTPASGSAGELFF.

The chain joins TRBV5-4 to TRBJ1-6; a weak D match, TRBD1 (5 bases). CDR3 length: 17 residues. CDR1 is SGHNT, CDR2 YYREEE, per germline (reference sequence). V lost 4 bases and J lost 9, with 23 bases in between. CDR3: CASSPEGSSRAGSPLHF. The CDR3 DNA follows: TGTGCCAGCAGCCCCGAGGGGTCCTCGAGAGCGGGTTCACCCCTCCACTTT.

This clone appeared a single time. This chain uses TRBV10-2 with TRBJ2-1; D gene unclear. Trimming took 0 bases from V and 9 from J, leaving 3 bases between them. There are 11 residues in the CDR3. Germline assignment: CDR1 WSHSY and CDR2 SAAADI. CDR3 DNA sequence: TGCGCCAGCAGTGAGTCCCGTGAGCAGTTCTTC. Protein product: CASSESREQFF.

The rearrangement joins TRBV7-8 to TRBJ2-3; no firm D call. Germline V gene sequence: CDR1 SGHVS, CDR2 FQNEAQ. The CDR3 extends over 15 amino acids. Trimming shortened V by 3 bases and J by 6 bases, and 16 bases separated the two germline ends. For the CDR3, the DNA is TGTGCCAGCAGCTTTCTCCCGGCCCAGGCGGATACGCAGTATTTT. Protein sequence: CASSFLPAQADTQYF.

This clone was counted only a few times. The chain links TRBV12-3 or TRBV12-4 to TRBJ1-2, with D possibly TRBD1 on 6 matching bases. The CDR3 is made up of 12 amino acids. V was clipped by 6 bases and J by 7 bases, with 12 bases between them. The CDR3: CASSMGAVGYTF. The CDR3 nucleotides are TGTGCCAGCAGCATGGGGGCTGTTGGCTACACCTTC.

The chain uses TRBV12-3 or TRBV12-4 and TRBJ1-1, with D unresolved. The CDR3 has 13 residues. The germline V and J ends were trimmed by 5 bases and 6 bases, with 13 bases remaining between them. The CDR3 DNA is TGTGCCAGCAGTCTTTCAGACACCTCTGAAGCTTTCTTT. Translation gives CASSLSDTSEAFF.

This chain uses TRBV6-1 with TRBJ1-6; D gene ambiguous. Germline CDR1 is MNHNS and CDR2 is SASEGT. Trimming shortened V by 2 bases and J by 0 bases, and 11 bases separated the two germline ends. CDR3 length: 17 residues. CDR3: CASSEQTLYSYNSPLHF. CDR3 sequence (DNA): TGTGCCAGCAGTGAACAGACTCTGTACTCCTATAATTCACCCCTCCACTTT.

The V call is TRBV5-6, the J call TRBJ1-6; D not resolved. From germline, CDR1 is SGHDT and CDR2 YYEEEE. There are 18 residues in the CDR3. V was clipped by 1 base and J by 0 bases, with 14 bases between them. In DNA, the CDR3 is TGTGCCAGCAGCTTGTTAATATCCGTCAGCTCCTATAATTCACCCCTCCACTTT. It encodes CASSLLISVSSYNSPLHF.

The chain couples TRBV9 to TRBJ1-2; D unclear. In germline, CDR1 is SGDLS, CDR2 YYNGEE. Deletions cut 5 bases from V and 4 bases from J, with 15 bases between. This CDR3 contains 14 residues. CDR3 in amino acids: CASRPETNSYGYTF. CDR3 nucleotide sequence: TGTGCCAGCAGGCCTGAAACCAACAGCTATGGCTACACCTTC. Looking up the rest from reference TRBV9 and TRBJ1-2 gives the full variable domain: DSGVTQTPKHLITATGQRVTLRCSPRSGDLSVYWYQQSLDQGLQFLIQYYNGEERAKGNILERFSAQQFPDLHSELNLSSLELGDSALYFCASRPETNSYGYTFGSGTRLTVV.

The rearrangement uses TRBV7-2 and TRBJ2-7, with 8 bases matching TRBD2. The CDR3 is made up of 15 amino acids. V lost 5 bases to trimming and J lost 5 bases; unmatched junction nucleotides: 11. Germline CDR1 and CDR2: SGHTA and FQGNSA. CDR3 region: CASSLEGTRRHEQYF. CDR3 nucleotide sequence: TGTGCCAGCAGCCTCGAAGGGACTAGGAGGCACGAGCAGTACTTC.

The rearrangement links TRBV5-1 to TRBJ1-3; D possibly corresponds to TRBD1 (6 bases). The germline V gene encodes CDR1 SGHRS and CDR2 YFSETQ. V lost 4 bases and J lost 4, with 12 bases in between. The CDR3 extends over 14 amino acids. In DNA, the CDR3 is TGCGCCAGCAGCCCCACAGGGTCCGGAAACACCATATATTTT. Translated: CASSPTGSGNTIYF.

This clone was seen many times. J is TRBJ1-2 and V is TRBV7-9, with D tentatively TRBD1 (5 bases). The CDR3 is 14 residues long. Germline CDR1 reads SEHNR; CDR2 reads FQNEAQ (reference sequence). Between the trimmed V and J ends, which lost 3 bases and 5 bases, there was a span of 13 bases. CDR3 nucleotides: TGTGCCAGCAGCTTTGCCACGGGGGATTATGGCTACACCTTC. This codes for CASSFATGDYGYTF. The full variable domain, completed using reference TRBV7-9 and TRBJ1-2, is DTGVSQNPRHKITKRGQNVTFRCDPISEHNRLYWYRQTLGQGPEFLTYFQNEAQLEKSRLLSDRFSAERPKGSFSTLEIQRTEQGDSAMYLCASSFATGDYGYTFGSGTRLTVV.

The chain recombines TRBV7-9 with TRBJ1-5, with D uncertain. Looked up from germline, CDR1 is SEHNR and CDR2 is FQNEAQ (reference sequence). With 4 bases removed from V and 4 bases from J, the gap between germline ends came to 5 bases. The CDR3 has 12 residues. This CDR3 is CASSSLNQPQHF. CDR3 in DNA: TGTGCCAGCAGCTCCCTAAATCAGCCCCAGCATTTT. Full variable domain (rest looked up from reference TRBV7-9 and TRBJ1-5): DTGVSQNPRHKITKRGQNVTFRCDPISEHNRLYWYRQTLGQGPEFLTYFQNEAQLEKSRLLSDRFSAERPKGSFSTLEIQRTEQGDSAMYLCASSSLNQPQHFGDGTRLSIL.

This clone was seen more than once but under ten times. V is TRBV30 and J is TRBJ2-7, with TRBD1 identical over 7 bases. The CDR3 is 12 residues long. V was pared by 2 bases and J by 7 bases, with 5 bases of the junction left unmatched. Germline loops: CDR1 GTSNPN, CDR2 SVGIG (reference sequence). The DNA of the CDR3 is TGTGCCTGGAGTTTAACAGGGGAAGAGCAGTACTTC. Protein product: CAWSLTGEEQYF.

This rearrangement joins TRBV3-1 (or the pseudogene TRBV3-2) to TRBJ2-5; 8 nucleotides match TRBD2. With V trimmed by 0 bases and J by 5 bases, 5 bases remained unmatched. The CDR3 has 15 residues. Per germline, CDR1 LGHDT and CDR2 YNNKEL (reference sequence). The CDR3 coding sequence is TGTGCCAGCAGCCAAGAAGCGGGAGTATGGGAGACCCAGTACTTC. Its protein product is CASSQEAGVWETQYF.

The chain uses TRBV19 and TRBJ1-1; D is uncertain. The CDR3 contains 13 residues. Germline CDR1 LNHDA, CDR2 SQIVND (reference sequence). Trimming removed 6 bases from V and 1 base from J, with 9 bases in between. Written as DNA, the CDR3 is TGTGCCAGTAGCCAACAGAGGAACACTGAAGCTTTCTTT. Amino acids: CASSQQRNTEAFF.

The rearrangement uses TRBV6-5 and TRBJ2-7; D call uncertain. The CDR3 has 12 residues. Germline V gene lookup returns CDR1 MNHEY and CDR2 SVGAGI. V was clipped by 5 bases and J by 0 bases, with 5 bases between them. DNA for the CDR3: TGTGCCAGCAGTCAGTCCTCCTACGAGCAGTACTTC. Protein: CASSQSSYEQYF.

This chain links TRBV19 with TRBJ1-4; possible D gene TRBD1, 5 bases. The germline CDR1 and CDR2 sequences are LNHDA and SQIVND (reference sequence). The V end lost 0 bases, the J end lost 9 bases, and 17 bases lay between the germline ends. This CDR3 spans 16 amino acids. The CDR3 reads CASSIEATVRLQKLFF. The CDR3 nucleotides are TGTGCCAGTAGTATAGAGGCGACAGTTCGGCTTCAAAAACTGTTTTTT.

This chain connects TRBV10-1 to TRBJ2-3, with 11 bases identical to TRBD2. CDR3 length: 18 amino acids. V was clipped by 3 bases and J by 6 bases; unmatched bases: 14. Germline CDR1 reads WNHNN; CDR2 reads SYGVQD (reference sequence). CDR3 DNA: TGCGCCAGCAGTGAAGACCGGATAGCGGGAGGGCCATTCGATACGCAGTATTTT. It encodes CASSEDRIAGGPFDTQYF.

This chain connects TRBV3-1 (or the pseudogene TRBV3-2) to TRBJ1-1, with 9 bases lining up with TRBD1. Trimming at V came to 4 bases and at J to 5 bases, leaving 11 bases not matched to a gene. Germline V lookup: CDR1 LGHDT, CDR2 YNNKEL (reference sequence). This CDR3 has 16 amino acids. Here the CDR3 DNA reads TGTGCCAGCAGCCGAAGCACAACTGGACAGGGGACTGAAGCTTTCTTT. Protein sequence: CASSRSTTGQGTEAFF.